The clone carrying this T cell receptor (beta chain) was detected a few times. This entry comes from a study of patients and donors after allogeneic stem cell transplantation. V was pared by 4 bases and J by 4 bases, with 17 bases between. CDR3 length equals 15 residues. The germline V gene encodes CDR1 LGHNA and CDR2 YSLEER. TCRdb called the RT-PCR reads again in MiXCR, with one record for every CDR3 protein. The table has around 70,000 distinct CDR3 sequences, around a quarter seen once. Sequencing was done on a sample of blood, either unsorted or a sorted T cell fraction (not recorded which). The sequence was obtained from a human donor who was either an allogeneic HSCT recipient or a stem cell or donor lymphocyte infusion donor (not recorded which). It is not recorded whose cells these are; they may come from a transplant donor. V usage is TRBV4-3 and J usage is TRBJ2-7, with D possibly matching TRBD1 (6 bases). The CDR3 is CASSRVPGQPYEQYF. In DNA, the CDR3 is TGCGCCAGCAGCCGGGTCCCGGGACAACCATACGAGCAGTACTTC.